Listed here are 21 T cell receptor beta chains from one sample, sequenced in a study of cytomegalovirus exposure and HLA in healthy donors. Sequenced by immunoSEQ multiplex PCR; TCRdb stores in-frame clones only, minus some. The sample has roughly 57,000 clones, 93% seen once. The sequencing input was PBMCs. These receptors all come from a woman aged 18-30 years in good health and CMV-seropositive.

The gene calls are TRBV29-1 and TRBJ1-2; TRBD1 might be the D (5 bases). The ends were cut back, 5 bases at V and 4 bases at J, with 20 bases in the middle. The V gene's germline CDR1 is SQVTM and CDR2 ANQGSEA. The CDR3 has 15 residues. CDR3: CSVYSWSDRGYGYTF. The CDR3 region has the DNA TGCAGCGTTTATAGTTGGTCCGACAGAGGCTATGGCTACACCTTC.

The J gene is TRBJ1-6, the V gene TRBV19; the D gene is possibly TRBD1 (6 bases). This CDR3 spans 13 amino acids. The germline CDR1 and CDR2 sequences are LNHDA and SQIVND (reference sequence). V dropped 3 bases and J dropped 7 bases, with 7 bases sitting between them. The CDR3 spells CASSIQGNSPLHF. In nucleotides, the CDR3 is TGTGCCAGTAGTATCCAGGGGAATTCACCCCTCCACTTT.

The chain joins TRBV28 to TRBJ1-4; D uncertain. CDR3 length equals 14 residues. With 6 bases removed from V and 8 bases from J, the gap between germline ends came to 16 bases. Germline lookup yields CDR1 MDHEN and CDR2 SYDVKM. The CDR3 DNA reads as TGTGCCAGCAGATCGGTCCCGGGGTTCGAAAAACTGTTTTTT. Its protein product is CASRSVPGFEKLFF.

This clone showed up just once. The V and J genes are TRBV5-4 and TRBJ1-3; D is unclear. Trimming removed 5 bases at V and 1 base at J, with 10 bases between. Germline lookup yields CDR1 SGHNT and CDR2 YYREEE (reference sequence). This CDR3 has 14 residues. CDR3 residues: CASSPEVSGNTIYF. CDR3 sequence (DNA): TGTGCCAGCAGTCCTGAGGTGTCTGGAAACACCATATATTTT.

V and J are TRBV6-6 and TRBJ1-2; a possible D gene is TRBD1 (5 bases). There are 13 residues in the CDR3. V shed 8 bases and J shed 6 bases, with 16 bases lying between them. Germline V gene data show CDR1 as MNHNY and CDR2 as SVGAGI (reference sequence). CDR3 sequence: CASLARAGNGYTF. CDR3 DNA sequence: TGTGCCAGCCTGGCCCGGGCAGGGAATGGCTACACCTTC.

The chain carries TRBV28 and TRBJ1-2; D perhaps matches TRBD1 (5 bases). The germline V gene encodes CDR1 MDHEN and CDR2 SYDVKM. This CDR3 contains 17 residues. Trimming left V 3 bases short and J 3 bases short, with 20 bases between. Written as DNA, the CDR3 is TGTGCCAGCAGTTTTCCCCCTCAGGGCAGGCCCGACTATGGCTACACCTTC. Residues: CASSFPPQGRPDYGYTF.

The sample holds one count of this clone. The chain links TRBV27 to TRBJ2-7; tentative D call: TRBD2 (6 bases). CDR1 is MNHEY and CDR2 is SMNVEV in the germline V gene (reference sequence). The CDR3 has 15 residues. Trimming stripped 5 bases from V and 1 base from J, with 15 bases between. CDR3 DNA sequence: TGTGCCAGCAGTGCGGCGGGGTCGCCATCCTACGAGCAGTACTTC. Protein sequence: CASSAAGSPSYEQYF.

This chain uses TRBV5-6 with TRBJ2-1; 7 positions match TRBD1. Germline V gene sequence: CDR1 SGHDT, CDR2 YYEEEE. The V segment lost 3 bases and the J segment 9 bases; nucleotides outside the gene matches: 3. CDR3 length equals 12 residues. The CDR3 DNA follows: TGTGCCAGCAGCTACGGACAGGCTGAGCAGTTCTTC. Translating gives CASSYGQAEQFF. Looking up the rest from reference TRBV5-6 and TRBJ2-1 gives the full variable domain: DAGVTQSPTHLIKTRGQQVTLRCSPKSGHDTVSWYQQALGQGPQFIFQYYEEEERQRGNFPDRFSGHQFPNYSSELNVNALLLGDSALYLCASSYGQAEQFFGPGTRLTVL.

The chain's CDR3 is CASSYQGTGNTIYF. The CDR3 DNA reads TGTGCCAGCAGTTACCAGGGAACTGGAAACACCATATATTTT. The chain joins TRBV6-5 to TRBJ1-3; the D gene is possibly TRBD1 (5 bases). Trimming cost V 2 bases and J 2 bases, with 7 bases left between them. The V gene's germline CDR1 is MNHEY and CDR2 SVGAGI. This CDR3 is 14 amino acids long.

The chain couples TRBV19 to TRBJ2-2, with D possibly matching TRBD2 (6 bases). The CDR3 has 14 amino acids. The germline V gene encodes CDR1 LNHDA and CDR2 SQIVND (reference sequence). V was pared by 10 bases and J by 7 bases, with 19 bases between. The CDR3 loop is CATRYGGSSGELFF. CDR3 nucleotide sequence: TGTGCCACCAGGTACGGGGGATCGAGCGGGGAGCTGTTTTTT.

V is TRBV27 and J is TRBJ1-2; 10 nucleotides line up with TRBD1. This CDR3 spans 14 amino acids. Per the germline V gene, CDR1 is MNHEY and CDR2 is SMNVEV (reference sequence). V shed 3 bases and J 6 bases; nucleotides not matched to a gene: 4. The DNA of the CDR3 is TGTGCCAGCAGTTTCGCGACAGGGGGCCATGGCTACACCTTC. Its protein is CASSFATGGHGYTF.

The chain combines TRBV6-5 with TRBJ2-7; D may be TRBD1 (6 bases). This CDR3 has 14 amino acids. Germline V gene data show CDR1 as MNHEY and CDR2 as SVGAGI. Deletions cut 2 bases from V and 6 bases from J, with 14 bases between. The CDR3 reads CASSYTAGVGEQYF. For the CDR3, the DNA is TGTGCCAGCAGTTACACGGCAGGGGTAGGCGAGCAGTACTTC.

The sample holds one count of this clone. The chain carries TRBV19 and TRBJ2-7, with D perhaps TRBD2 (5 bases). This CDR3 is built from 15 residues. Trimming took 1 base from V and 1 from J, leaving 11 bases between them. CDR1 LNHDA and CDR2 SQIVND come from the germline V gene (reference sequence). The CDR3 region is CASSIGRRGSYEQYF. The CDR3 DNA is TGTGCCAGTAGTATAGGGCGCCGCGGGTCCTACGAGCAGTACTTC.

This chain uses TRBV5-1 with TRBJ2-2; 15 nucleotides line up with TRBD2. This CDR3 is built from 21 residues. Germline CDR1 reads SGHRS; CDR2 reads YFSETQ. J was trimmed by 5 bases and V by 1 base; bases with no gene match: 15. CDR3 nucleotide sequence: TGCGCCAGCAGCTTGCTAGGCTGGGGGACTAGCGGGGGGTCGAGGACCGGGGAGCTGTTTTTT. Protein: CASSLLGWGTSGGSRTGELFF.

This chain joins TRBV6-1 and TRBJ2-3; 8 bases fit TRBD2. V lost 7 bases, J lost 7 bases, and 10 bases stayed unmatched. The CDR3 contains 14 residues. Germline V gene data show CDR1 as MNHNS and CDR2 as SASEGT. The CDR3 loop reads CASKAAGAMNTQYF. CDR3 bases: TGTGCCAGCAAAGCAGCGGGGGCCATGAATACGCAGTATTTT.

The chain employs TRBV28 and TRBJ1-6, with unresolved D. Per germline, CDR1 MDHEN and CDR2 SYDVKM. The CDR3 extends over 11 amino acids. V was cut by 2 bases and J by 10 bases, with 3 bases left in between. CDR3 region: CASSLLSPLHF. The CDR3 nucleotides read TGTGCCAGCAGTTTACTATCACCCCTCCACTTT.

The genes are TRBV7-9 and TRBJ2-7, with 7 nucleotides matching TRBD2. This CDR3 is built from 11 residues. Germline V CDR1 and CDR2: SEHNR, FQNEAQ (reference sequence). After removal of 8 bases from V and 3 bases from J, the junction contained 1 base not matched to a gene. Here the CDR3 DNA reads TGTGCCAGCCAGCGGGACTACGAGCAGTACTTC. It is translated as CASQRDYEQYF.

This clone turned up a few times. The chain employs TRBV30 and TRBJ2-7; D is perhaps TRBD1 (5 bases). Germline V gene lookup returns CDR1 GTSNPN and CDR2 SVGIG (reference sequence). The CDR3 consists of 13 residues. The V end lost 1 base, the J end lost 2 bases, and 9 bases lay between the germline ends. Here the CDR3 reads CAWSGTTTYEQYF. CDR3 DNA sequence: TGTGCCTGGAGTGGGACAACTACCTACGAGCAGTACTTC.

The J gene is TRBJ2-7, the V gene TRBV7-6, with 11 bases matching TRBD1. The germline gives CDR1 SGHVS, CDR2 FNYEAQ. J lost 5 bases, V lost 6 bases, and 6 bases had no gene match. The CDR3 has 14 amino acids. CDR3 DNA sequence: TGTGCCAGCAGTGGGGACAGGGGGTCCCACGAGCAGTACTTC. It codes for CASSGDRGSHEQYF.

The V and J genes are TRBV6-6 and TRBJ2-6; D not certain. Trimming stripped 3 bases from V and 3 bases from J, with 9 bases between. Germline values: CDR1 MNHNY, CDR2 SVGAGI (reference sequence). This CDR3 spans 15 amino acids. As DNA, the CDR3 is TGTGCCAGCAGTTATGGTGTCGGTGGGGCCAACGTCCTGACTTTC. It encodes CASSYGVGGANVLTF.

The V and J genes are TRBV6-1 and TRBJ2-3; a weak D match, TRBD2 (5 bases). The length of the CDR3 is 13 residues. CDR1 and CDR2 (germline): MNHNS, SASEGT. Trimming left V 7 bases short and J 2 bases short, with 10 bases between. DNA of the CDR3: TGTGCCAGCAACCTCGGACTCACAGATACGCAGTATTTT. This encodes CASNLGLTDTQYF.